A single sample gave rise to the 16 T cell receptor beta chains below, sequenced in a study of T cell repertoires in cytomegalovirus infection. These TCRs are of unknown antigen specificity. Using its own MiXCR run on the reads, TCRdb lists one record per CDR3 protein. The table includes approximately 590,000 distinct CDR3 sequences, about 39% detected once. The sequenced sample was cultured PBMCs, obtained from culture after CMV antigen stimulation. The source is a human donor in good health (CMV status not recorded). Some clones in this sample may be carry-over from other donors' samples.

This clonotype has just a few counts. This rearrangement joins TRBV4-1 to TRBJ1-3; D is unresolved. Trimming took 2 bases from V and 4 from J, leaving 9 bases between them. This CDR3 contains 14 residues. Germline values: CDR1 MGHRA, CDR2 YSYEKL. The CDR3 DNA reads TGCGCCAGCAGCCAATGGGCAGGCGGAAACACCATATATTTT. It yields the protein CASSQWAGGNTIYF.

The chain carries TRBV7-2 and TRBJ2-3; D gene unclear. This CDR3 region has 15 residues. The germline V gene encodes CDR1 SGHTA and CDR2 FQGNSA. V gave up 1 base and J gave up 2 bases, with 10 bases separating them. In DNA form, the CDR3 reads TGTGCCAGCAGCTTAGATTCAGCTTCCACAGATACGCAGTATTTT. The encoded protein is CASSLDSASTDTQYF.

The chain recombines TRBV11-2 with TRBJ2-2; no clear D gene. Trimming stripped 1 base from V and 6 bases from J, with 12 bases between. CDR1 is SGHAT, CDR2 FQNNGV, per germline. The CDR3 is 15 residues long. The CDR3 is CASSLVSLSAGELFF. The CDR3 bases are TGTGCCAGCAGCTTAGTTTCTCTTTCTGCCGGGGAGCTGTTTTTT.

The V call is TRBV5-4, the J call TRBJ2-2, with D possibly being TRBD1 (7 bases). The CDR3 covers 17 residues. V shed 0 bases and J shed 6 bases, with 18 bases lying between them. Germline CDR1 is SGHNT and CDR2 is YYREEE (reference sequence). CDR3 in DNA: TGTGCCAGCAGCTTGGGGGGAGGACAGGCTCGGGCCGGGGAGCTGTTTTTT. Protein sequence: CASSLGGGQARAGELFF.

The chain employs TRBV7-2 and TRBJ2-1, with TRBD2 matching over 12 bases. Germline assignment: CDR1 SGHTA and CDR2 FQGNSA. The V and J ends lost 1 base and 1 base, in that order; junction bases with no gene match: 5. There are 18 residues in the CDR3. CDR3 in amino acids: CASSLDELAGGSYNEQFF. The CDR3 DNA follows: TGTGCCAGCAGCTTAGACGAACTAGCGGGAGGATCCTACAATGAGCAGTTCTTC.

The gene calls are TRBV5-4 and TRBJ1-2; unclear D gene. The germline V gene has CDR1 SGHNT and CDR2 YYREEE (reference sequence). This CDR3 is 12 amino acids long. Trimming removed 5 bases from V and 4 bases from J, with 9 bases in between. This CDR3 is CASRPDRYGYTF. In DNA form, the CDR3 reads TGTGCCAGCAGGCCCGATCGCTATGGCTACACCTTC.

CDR3 protein: CASSEGPVPPRYF. CDR3 DNA sequence: TGTGCCAGCAGTGAAGGGCCCGTTCCACCGCGGTACTTC. The rearrangement links TRBV2 to TRBJ2-7, with D unclear. The CDR3 loop spans 13 amino acids. Germline lookup yields CDR1 SNHLY and CDR2 FYNNEI. V lost 1 base and J lost 12, with 16 bases in between.

This clonotype has a count of ten or more. The chain links TRBV7-2 to TRBJ2-5, with no clear D. Per germline, CDR1 SGHTA and CDR2 FQGNSA. Trimming pared 3 bases from V and 1 base from J, leaving 6 bases between. The CDR3 contains 13 residues. CDR3 in amino acids: CASSFTAQETQYF. The CDR3 DNA follows: TGTGCCAGCAGCTTCACGGCCCAAGAGACCCAGTACTTC.

This sequence joins TRBV5-1 and TRBJ2-1; 14 nucleotides line up with TRBD2. V was clipped by 0 bases and J by 5 bases; unmatched bases: 4. The CDR3 runs to 17 residues. CDR1 is SGHRS, CDR2 YFSETQ, per germline. The CDR3 region is CASSLVPGLAGDNEQFF. The CDR3 DNA sequence: TGCGCCAGCAGCTTGGTCCCGGGACTAGCGGGGGACAATGAGCAGTTCTTC.

The rearrangement links TRBV20-1 to TRBJ2-2; 8 bases agree with TRBD2. The V gene's germline CDR1 is DFQATT and CDR2 SNEGSKA (reference sequence). Trimming took 5 bases from V and 2 from J; bases not matched to a gene: 1. The CDR3 is 13 residues long. CDR3 DNA: TGCAGTGCTCGGGGGGGCAACACCGGGGAGCTGTTTTTT. It specifies CSARGGNTGELFF.

The J gene is TRBJ1-2, the V gene TRBV5-5; the match to TRBD1 covers 9 bases. The CDR3 length is 13 residues. Germline assignment: CDR1 SGHKS and CDR2 YYEKEE (reference sequence). With 3 bases clipped from V and 7 bases from J, the junction kept 4 bases outside the gene matches. CDR3 bases: TGTGCCAGCAGCTGGACAGGGGACAGTGGCTACACCTTC. Protein sequence: CASSWTGDSGYTF.

The chain's CDR3 is CASSTHQGPAKNIQYF. Written as DNA, the CDR3 is TGTGCCAGTAGTACCCACCAGGGCCCGGCCAAAAACATTCAGTACTTC. The chain joins TRBV19 to TRBJ2-4; tentatively, D is TRBD1 (5 bases). CDR1 is LNHDA, CDR2 SQIVND, per germline (reference sequence). Trimming cost V 4 bases and J 1 base, with 14 bases left between them. This CDR3 has 16 residues.

This clonotype was counted between two and nine times. The J gene is TRBJ2-7, the V gene TRBV20-1; 7 positions match TRBD1. The germline CDR1 and CDR2 sequences are DFQATT and SNEGSKA (reference sequence). This CDR3 is 14 amino acids long. Trimming took 4 bases from V and 6 from J; bases not matched to a gene: 12. DNA for the CDR3: TGCAGTGCTACCACAGGGGCGGATTCGGGCGAGCAGTACTTC. Amino acid sequence: CSATTGADSGEQYF.

The chain recombines TRBV20-1 with TRBJ2-5; D is uncertain. V gave up 5 bases and J gave up 1 base, with 8 bases separating them. The CDR3 totals 12 residues. CDR1 is DFQATT and CDR2 is SNEGSKA in the germline V gene (reference sequence). CDR3 bases: TGCAGTGCTCCGTATAGCCAAGAGACCCAGTACTTC. This translates into CSAPYSQETQYF.

The chain couples TRBV4-3 to TRBJ1-5, with D unresolved. The CDR3 loop spans 16 amino acids. V lost 4 bases to trimming and J lost 2 bases, with 15 bases between them. Germline V gene data show CDR1 as LGHNA and CDR2 as YSLEER. CDR3 nucleotide sequence: TGCGCCAGCAGCCCCGATCTACGCTGGGGCAATCAGCCCCAGCATTTT. This sequence encodes CASSPDLRWGNQPQHF.

This chain links TRBV7-2 with TRBJ2-1, with 8 bases aligning to TRBD2. Germline CDR1 reads SGHTA; CDR2 reads FQGNSA. V dropped 0 bases and J dropped 7; count of bases not matched to a gene: 5. This CDR3 comprises 15 residues. CDR3 nucleotide sequence: TGTGCCAGCAGCTTAGCGGGTGGGACTAGAAATGAGCAGTTCTTC. The encoded protein is CASSLAGGTRNEQFF.